This T cell receptor beta chain was identified in a study of blood T cells in healthy people across ages. General observations from the study: Percentage of naive T cells showed a strong correlation with TCR beta diversity.

Primers used in a second PCR of roughly 6 to 11 cycles were a sample-barcoded 5' primer and a J-beta primer mix. From the 5' RACE reads, TCRdb called clonotypes with MiXCR, one entry per CDR3 protein. Among roughly 800,000 distinct CDR3 sequences listed, 25% were seen once. As to this clonotype: The antigen is unknown.

This CDR3 has 13 residues. In germline, CDR1 is SGHRS, CDR2 YFSETQ. V lost 0 bases, J lost 7 bases, and 8 bases lay in between. The same sample was also studied in work on T cells of mothers and their children. As reported in that work: cDNA synthesis used all extracted RNA, 1.5 ug per 15 ul.

The genes are TRBV5-1 and TRBJ1-3; D remains unclear. Sequenced: blood. This sequence originates from a boy between 10 and 17 years old in good health. This chain's CDR3 is CASSLEGSNTIYF. In nucleotides, the CDR3 is TGCGCCAGCAGCTTGGAAGGTTCGAACACCATATATTTT.